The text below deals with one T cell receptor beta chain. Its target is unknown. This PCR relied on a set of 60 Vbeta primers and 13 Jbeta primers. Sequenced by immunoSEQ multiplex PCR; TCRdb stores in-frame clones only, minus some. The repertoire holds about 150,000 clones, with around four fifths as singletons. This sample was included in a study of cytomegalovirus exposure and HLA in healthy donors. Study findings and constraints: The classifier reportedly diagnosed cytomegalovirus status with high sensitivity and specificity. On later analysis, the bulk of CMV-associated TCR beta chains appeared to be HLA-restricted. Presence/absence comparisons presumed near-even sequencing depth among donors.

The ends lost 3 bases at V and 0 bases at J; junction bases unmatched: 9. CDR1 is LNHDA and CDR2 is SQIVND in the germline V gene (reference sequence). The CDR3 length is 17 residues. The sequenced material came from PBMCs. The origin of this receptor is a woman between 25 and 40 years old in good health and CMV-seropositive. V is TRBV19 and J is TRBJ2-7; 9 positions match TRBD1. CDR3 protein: CASSIFPGQGYSYEQYF. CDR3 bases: TGTGCCAGTAGTATTTTCCCTGGACAGGGGTACTCCTACGAGCAGTACTTC.